Listed here is a single T cell receptor beta chain. Its antigen remains unknown. The entry originates in a study of cytomegalovirus exposure and HLA in healthy donors. Primers included in the PCR were 60 Vbeta and 13 Jbeta primers. Generated by immunoSEQ multiplex PCR, the TCRdb table keeps only in-frame clones and is missing some. The sample consists of 150,000 to 200,000 clones, roughly three quarters of them appearing once. Study outcomes and limitations: According to the study, approximately 150 TCR beta chains were cytomegalovirus-associated.

CDR3 size: 15 residues. Trimming took 1 base from V and 5 from J, leaving 15 bases between them. Per the germline V gene, CDR1 is SGHTA and CDR2 is FQGNSA. The chain carries TRBV7-2 and TRBJ2-7; tentative D call: TRBD2 (5 bases). This TCR was recovered from a woman aged 45 to 65 in good health and CMV-seronegative. Sequencing was carried out using PBMCs. CDR3 region: CASSLGGGPFNEQYF. The CDR3 DNA is TGTGCCAGCAGCTTAGGAGGAGGCCCCTTCAACGAGCAGTACTTC.